The present TCR beta chain was sequenced within a study of CD8+ T cells in alopecia areata. The sample's treatment: oral pan-JAK inhibitor, 5-10 mg twice daily. PBMC-derived CD4+ and CD8+ T cells were sorted. Looked up from germline, CDR1 is SQVTM and CDR2 is ANQGSEA. Trimming removed 7 bases from V and 5 bases from J, with 11 bases in between. This CDR3 contains 12 residues. In each case, RNA was isolated and then reverse transcribed into cDNA as the sequencing template. Measured with immunoSEQ multiplex PCR; TCRdb has only the in-frame clones, and not every one. The sample has 150,000 to 200,000 clones; over 55% are singletons. There are a few counts of this clone.

Specimen: CD4+ T cells sorted from blood, collected at week 24, from a patient treated with tofacitinib. The receptor was isolated from a human donor with alopecia areata. The rearrangement joins TRBV29-1 to TRBJ2-2, with a tentative D call TRBD1 (5 bases). CDR3 sequence (DNA): TGCAGCGGGTTCCAGGGAACCGGGGAGCTGTTTTTT. This translates into CSGFQGTGELFF.